A single TCR beta chain is shown here with its context. The data were taken from a study of blood T cell repertoires in COVID-19. Overall study: Researchers got acute and convalescent COVID-19 samples from the United States, Italy and Spain.

Assay used: immunoSEQ multiplex PCR; TCRdb lists only in-frame clones, some missing. The table has 130,000 to 150,000 clones, roughly 87% seen once. The CDR3 length is 15 residues. V was pared by 7 bases and J by 8 bases, with 23 bases between. Germline V gene sequence: CDR1 MNHEY, CDR2 SVGAGI. This receptor was taken from a man aged 65 to 85 with acute or convalescent COVID-19. The genes are TRBV6-5 and TRBJ1-1, with D tentatively TRBD1 (6 bases). Sequences were obtained from peripheral blood. The CDR3 loop is CASTGGQSRSGEAFF. CDR3 DNA: TGTGCCAGCACGGGGGGGCAGTCCCGATCGGGAGAAGCTTTCTTT.